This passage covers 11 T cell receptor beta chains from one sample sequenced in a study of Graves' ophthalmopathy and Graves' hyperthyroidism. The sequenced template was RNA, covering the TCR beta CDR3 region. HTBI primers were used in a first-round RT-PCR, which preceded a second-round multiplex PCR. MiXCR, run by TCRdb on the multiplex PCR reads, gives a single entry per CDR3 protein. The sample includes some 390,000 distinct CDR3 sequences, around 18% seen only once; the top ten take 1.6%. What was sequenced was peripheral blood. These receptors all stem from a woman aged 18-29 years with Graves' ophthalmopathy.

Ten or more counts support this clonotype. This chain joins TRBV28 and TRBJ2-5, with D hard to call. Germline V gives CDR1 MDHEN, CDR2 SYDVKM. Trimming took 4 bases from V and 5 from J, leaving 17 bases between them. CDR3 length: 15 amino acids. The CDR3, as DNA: TGTGCCAGCAGTTCATCTACCGGCAGGATGGAGACCCAGTACTTC. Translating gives CASSSSTGRMETQYF.

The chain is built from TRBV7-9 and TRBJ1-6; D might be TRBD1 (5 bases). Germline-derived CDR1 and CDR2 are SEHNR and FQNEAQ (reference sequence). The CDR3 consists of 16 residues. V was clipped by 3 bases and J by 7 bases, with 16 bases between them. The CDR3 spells CASSLGGATLNSPLHF. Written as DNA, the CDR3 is TGTGCCAGCAGCTTGGGGGGAGCAACTTTAAATTCACCCCTCCACTTT.

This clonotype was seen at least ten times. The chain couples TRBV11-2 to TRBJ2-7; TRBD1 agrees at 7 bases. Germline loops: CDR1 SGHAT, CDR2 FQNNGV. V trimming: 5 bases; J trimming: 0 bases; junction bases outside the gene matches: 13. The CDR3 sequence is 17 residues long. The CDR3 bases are TGTGCCAGCAGCCCCTCGACAGGACAGGACAGCTCCTACGAGCAGTACTTC. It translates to CASSPSTGQDSSYEQYF.

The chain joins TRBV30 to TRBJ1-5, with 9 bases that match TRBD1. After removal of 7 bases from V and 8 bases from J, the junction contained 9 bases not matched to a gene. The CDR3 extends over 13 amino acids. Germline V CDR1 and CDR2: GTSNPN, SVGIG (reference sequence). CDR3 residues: CASSGTGTKPQHF. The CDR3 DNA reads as TGTGCCTCTTCCGGGACAGGGACCAAGCCCCAGCATTTT.

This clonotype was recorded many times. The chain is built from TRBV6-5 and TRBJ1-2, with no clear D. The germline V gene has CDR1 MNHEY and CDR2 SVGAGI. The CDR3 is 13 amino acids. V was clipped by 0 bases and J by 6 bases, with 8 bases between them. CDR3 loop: CASSYSNADGYTF. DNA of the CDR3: TGTGCCAGCAGTTACTCGAACGCGGATGGCTACACCTTC.

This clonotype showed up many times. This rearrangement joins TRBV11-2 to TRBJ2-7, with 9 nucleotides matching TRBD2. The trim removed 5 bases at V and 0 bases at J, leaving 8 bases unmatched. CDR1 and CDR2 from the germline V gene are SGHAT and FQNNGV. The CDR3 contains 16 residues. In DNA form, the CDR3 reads TGTGCCAGCAGCACCTCTAGCGGGGCAGCCTCCTACGAGCAGTACTTC. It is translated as CASSTSSGAASYEQYF.

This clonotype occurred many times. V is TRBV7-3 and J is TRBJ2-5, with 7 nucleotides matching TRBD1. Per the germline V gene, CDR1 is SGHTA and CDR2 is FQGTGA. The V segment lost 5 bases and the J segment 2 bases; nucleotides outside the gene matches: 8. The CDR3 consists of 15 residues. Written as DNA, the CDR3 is TGTGCCAGCAGCCCCGGGACAGCCTTTCAAGAGACCCAGTACTTC. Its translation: CASSPGTAFQETQYF.

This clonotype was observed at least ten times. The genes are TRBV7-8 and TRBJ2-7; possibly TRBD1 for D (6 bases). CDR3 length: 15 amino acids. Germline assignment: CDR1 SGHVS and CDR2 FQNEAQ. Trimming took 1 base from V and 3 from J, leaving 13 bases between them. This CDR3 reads CASSLEPTGSYEQYF. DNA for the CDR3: TGTGCCAGCAGCTTAGAACCGACAGGCAGCTACGAGCAGTACTTC. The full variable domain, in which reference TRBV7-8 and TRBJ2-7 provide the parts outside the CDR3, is GAGVSQSPRYKVAKRGQDVALRCDPISGHVSLFWYQQALGQGPEFLTYFQNEAQLDKSGLPSDRFFAERPEGSVSTLKIQRTQQEDSAVYLCASSLEPTGSYEQYFGPGTRLTVT.

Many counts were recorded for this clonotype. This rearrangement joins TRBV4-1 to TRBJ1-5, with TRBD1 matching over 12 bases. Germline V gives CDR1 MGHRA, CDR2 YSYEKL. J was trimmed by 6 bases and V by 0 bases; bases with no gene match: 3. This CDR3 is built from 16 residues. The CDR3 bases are TGCGCCAGCAGCCAAGATGGGACAGGGGGCCGTCAGCCCCAGCATTTT. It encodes CASSQDGTGGRQPQHF.

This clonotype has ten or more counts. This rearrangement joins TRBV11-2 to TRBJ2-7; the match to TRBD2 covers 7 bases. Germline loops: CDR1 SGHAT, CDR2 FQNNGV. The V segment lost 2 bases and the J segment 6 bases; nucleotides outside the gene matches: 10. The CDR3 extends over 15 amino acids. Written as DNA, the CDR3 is TGTGCCAGCAGCTTATTTGGAGCGGGACCAATCGAGCAGTACTTC. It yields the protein CASSLFGAGPIEQYF. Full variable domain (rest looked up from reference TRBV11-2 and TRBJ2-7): EAGVAQSPRYKIIEKRQSVAFWCNPISGHATLYWYQQILGQGPKLLIQFQNNGVVDDSQLPKDRFSAERLKGVDSTLKIQPAKLEDSAVYLCASSLFGAGPIEQYFGPGTRLTVT.

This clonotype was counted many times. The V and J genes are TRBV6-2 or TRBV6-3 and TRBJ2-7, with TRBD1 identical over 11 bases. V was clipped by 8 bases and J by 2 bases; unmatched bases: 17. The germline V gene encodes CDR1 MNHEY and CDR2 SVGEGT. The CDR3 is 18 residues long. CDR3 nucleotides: TGTGCCAGCTCAACGCCGGGACAGGGGGTACAGCGGACCTACGAGCAGTACTTC. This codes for CASSTPGQGVQRTYEQYF.